This paragraph reports one T cell receptor (beta chain). This clone was seen once. The clone's antigen remains unknown. The input lacks base qualities; no much larger clone sits a single base away. The data were taken from a study of shared clonotypes between healthy human individuals (dated by TCRdb to the early 2020s). In terms of the full investigation: Three men and a couple of women, aged 18 to 49 years, made up the cohort. Per donor, three plates each were used for CD4 naive and CD4 memory, two for CD8 naive, and one for CD8 memory. Blood TCR repertoires of 5 or 6 healthy adults were deeply sequenced to estimate repertoire size and the extent of clonotype sharing between individuals. To increase sequencing depth and limit assay-specific biases, different laboratories used diverse techniques to prepare libraries and sequence TCR repertoires. Between about 0.9 and 8.9 billion PBMCs per donor were obtained by leukapheresis. Beyond this particular receptor, the publication reports: Compared with non-shared clonotypes, the clonotypes found in all four sorted-subset donors had higher generation probabilities. Sharing across four donors was observed for 5% to 6.5% of naive CD4, under 4% of naive CD8, 2% to 2.5% of memory CD4, and about 0.38% of memory CD8 clonotypes. Sampling was restricted to blood, and TCR repertoires in tissues likely differ from the TCR repertoires found in blood. Estimated clonotype richness was generally larger for naive than for memory subsets. Pairwise subsampling led to the expectation that sequencing depth would affect the degree of clonotype sharing among donors. The small number of donors limited the genetic and exposure-history diversity represented. Incomplete sequencing was indicated by rarefaction of sorted-subset datasets, despite the large sequencing depth.

The donors were healthy, HIV-negative adults with no recently reported acute infections or vaccinations. Every donor was a Caucasian adult living in Nashville, Tennessee, USA. Magnetic negative selection was used to enrich CD4+ T cells, after which naive cells were positively selected on CD45RA and the negative fraction became the memory subset. Blood was obtained by leukapheresis, after which PBMCs were separated by Ficoll-Histopaque density gradient centrifugation and cryopreserved in liquid nitrogen vapor phase. Purity and quantity of every magnetically sorted T cell population were checked by analytical flow cytometry. Genomic DNA was isolated from every sorted fraction and measured by UV absorbance on a Nanodrop 2000c. Using the deep immunoSEQ assay, multiplex PCR amplified TCR CDR3 regions from genomic DNA. Extracted genomic DNA from each cell subset was distributed evenly across all wells of several immunoSEQ 96-well plates, and each plate was treated as a replicate. For sorted subsets, about 200 ng genomic DNA, equal to 25,000 to 35,000 T cell genomes, was loaded into each replicate PCR. Purified libraries were measured with a Qubit 3.0 fluorometer, size-checked on a Bioanalyzer 2100, and measured again with the KAPA Library Quantification kit. Every immunoSEQ 96-well plate was sequenced on a dedicated single-read 150-cycle Illumina NextSeq 550 flow cell. On the study's bioinformatics: The immunoSEQ output contained only junctional sequences without quality scores, so filtering could not match that applied to full-length reads. Sequences were annotated with PyIR, a Python wrapper for IgBLAST v1.9, and V/J genes and CDR3 were assigned using IMGT germline references. Reads were removed for weak V/J assignments (E-value above 1e-6), missing CDR3, stop codons, out-of-frame junctions, or ambiguous translated residues. V3J clonotypes were defined as sequences sharing the same inferred V gene, J gene, and CDR3 amino acid sequence. Percentage overlap between repertoires was calculated by dividing the number of shared unique clonotypes by the size of the smaller repertoire. RTK rarefaction, the Chao1 estimator, and Recon v2.1 estimates of unobserved clonotypes were used to assess repertoire richness. Generation probabilities were computed with OLGA for all TCRbeta clonotypes obtained by the gDNA method from several donors. The table comes from immuneACCESS by way of TCRdb, which keeps in-frame sequences with V and J called. Part of the clones is missing from these tables; in studies checked, under half for an unresolved V gene and the rest for unknown reasons. Clone size and V and J calls were adopted from that table, with D and trimming inferred from the DNA. This sample is represented by around 2.5 million clones; 90% to 95% of them were singletons. The top ten clonotypes cover about 0.34% of the sample.

As encoded in the germline V gene, CDR1 is SGHDN while CDR2 is FVKESK. The CDR3 sequence holds 14 residues, the cysteine and phenylalanine included. Only CDR3 DNA remains: 42 bases, in frame from the first base. V is cut back by 3 bases and J by 6 bases, with 3 bases in the junction unmatched. This sequence was found in a man younger than 35 in good health. Some clones in this sample may be carry-over from other donors' samples. Sequenced material: naive CD4+ T cells from PBMCs. The cell subset or site label, as the study defines it: CD45RA+ positively selected. The rearrangement combines TRBV14 with TRBJ2-1; a stretch of 9 junction bases matches TRBD2. In nucleotides, the sequence is TGTGCCAGCAGCCACACGACTAGCGGCAATGAGCAGTTCTTC. Its coded protein is CASSHTTSGNEQFF. When the CDR3 is completed using the reference TRBV14 and TRBJ2-1 genes on either side, the full variable domain is EAGVTQFPSHSVIEKGQTVTLRCDPISGHDNLYWYRRVMGKEIKFLLHFVKESKQDESGMPNNRFLAERTGGTYSTLKVQPAELEDSGVYFCASSHTTSGNEQFFGPGTRLTVL.